Shown below are 23 T cell receptor beta chains from a single sample sequenced in a study of CD8 T cells in Susac syndrome. With random hexamers, about 0.45 to 1 ug RNA was reverse transcribed. In TCRdb, the immunoSEQ multiplex PCR reads were re-called with MiXCR into one record per CDR3 protein. The data contain some 200,000 distinct CDR3 sequences, about 96% of them seen just once; the ten biggest clones take up 0.075% to 0.095%. The sequencing input was CD4+ T cells from PBMCs. These receptors all stem from a human donor with multiple sclerosis.

V usage is TRBV4-1 and J usage is TRBJ2-1; 9 nucleotides align to TRBD1. V dropped 6 bases and J dropped 5; count of bases not matched to a gene: 5. The CDR3 is 14 residues long. Germline V gives CDR1 MGHRA, CDR2 YSYEKL. CDR3 protein: CASRDRGFDNEQFF. The CDR3 DNA follows: TGCGCCAGCAGAGACAGGGGGTTCGACAATGAGCAGTTCTTC.

This chain links TRBV2 with TRBJ2-1; D is unresolved. Trimming pared 6 bases from V and 4 bases from J, leaving 7 bases between. The CDR3 length is 12 residues. Germline-derived CDR1 and CDR2 are SNHLY and FYNNEI. This CDR3 reads CASSVRYNEQFF. The CDR3 coding sequence is TGTGCCAGCAGCGTCCGATACAATGAGCAGTTCTTC.

Only one count was recorded for this clonotype. V is TRBV4-1 and J is TRBJ2-5; a possible D gene is TRBD1 (6 bases). The CDR3 runs 17 residues. The germline V gene encodes CDR1 MGHRA and CDR2 YSYEKL. The V and J ends lost 0 bases and 0 bases respectively, with 14 bases between them. The CDR3 spells CASSQDIQGTYQETQYF. In DNA, the CDR3 is TGCGCCAGCAGCCAAGATATCCAGGGGACGTACCAAGAGACCCAGTACTTC.

The CDR3: CSVEGGRGDTQYF. CDR3 in DNA: TGCAGCGTTGAAGGGGGGCGCGGAGATACGCAGTATTTT. V gene TRBV29-1 combines with J gene TRBJ2-3; possible D gene TRBD1, 6 bases. CDR1 and CDR2 (germline): SQVTM, ANQGSEA. Between the trimmed V and J ends, which lost 1 base and 5 bases, there was a span of 10 bases. The CDR3 is made up of 13 amino acids.

The V and J genes are TRBV5-6 and TRBJ1-2; no clear D. Trimming shortened V by 4 bases and J by 3 bases, and 16 bases separated the two germline ends. The CDR3 runs 15 residues. Germline-derived CDR1 and CDR2 are SGHDT and YYEEEE. The CDR3 reads CASSDLGIQDYGYTF. The CDR3 coding sequence is TGTGCCAGCAGCGACCTTGGAATTCAGGACTATGGCTACACCTTC.

This sequence joins TRBV20-1 and TRBJ1-1; no clear D. The CDR3 consists of 10 residues. Germline V gene data show CDR1 as DFQATT and CDR2 as SNEGSKA (reference sequence). Trimming pared 6 bases from V and 7 bases from J, leaving 9 bases between. CDR3 sequence reads: CSAQKIEAFF. The CDR3 nucleotides read TGCAGTGCCCAGAAAATTGAAGCTTTCTTT.

The genes are TRBV5-1 and TRBJ2-7, with 9 bases fitting TRBD1. The V gene end was trimmed by 3 bases and the J gene end by 2 bases; junction bases not matched to a gene: 9. The CDR3 loop spans 16 amino acids. Germline CDR1 and CDR2: SGHRS and YFSETQ. The CDR3 protein is CASSWDQWTGAYEQYF. The CDR3, as DNA: TGCGCCAGCAGCTGGGACCAGTGGACAGGGGCCTACGAGCAGTACTTC.

J is TRBJ2-7 and V is TRBV3-1; TRBD2 matches 9 bases. The ends lost 1 base at V and 9 bases at J; junction bases unmatched: 13. This CDR3 contains 16 residues. Germline V gene lookup returns CDR1 LGHDT and CDR2 YNNKEL (reference sequence). The chain's CDR3 is CASSQGRGGALIGQYF. The CDR3 nucleotides are TGTGCCAGCAGCCAAGGACGCGGGGGGGCCTTAATCGGGCAGTACTTC.

This chain uses TRBV15 with TRBJ1-2, with D unclear. The V gene lost 0 bases and the J gene lost 2 bases, with 13 bases spanning the gap. CDR1 LNHNV and CDR2 YYDKDF come from the germline V gene (reference sequence). This CDR3 has 16 residues. CDR3: CATSRDTHRVNYGYTF. In DNA, the CDR3 is TGTGCCACCAGCAGAGATACACACAGAGTGAACTATGGCTACACCTTC.

This clonotype was picked up one time. J is TRBJ1-2 and V is TRBV27, with 9 bases fitting TRBD1. Germline trimming cut 5 bases from V and 7 bases from J; bases unmatched to any gene: 5. Germline V lookup: CDR1 MNHEY, CDR2 SMNVEV (reference sequence). CDR3 length equals 13 residues. CDR3 in DNA: TGTGCCAGCAGTGTACAGGGGGCGGGTGGCTACACCTTC. Translated, it gives CASSVQGAGGYTF.

The rearrangement uses TRBV4-1 and TRBJ2-7; 12 bases are shared with TRBD2. The germline CDR1 and CDR2 sequences are MGHRA and YSYEKL. J was trimmed by 3 bases and V by 3 bases; bases with no gene match: 6. The CDR3 extends over 16 amino acids. The CDR3 DNA is TGCGCCAGCAGCCATGCAAGACTAGCGGGGGTCTACGAGCAGTACTTC. This sequence encodes CASSHARLAGVYEQYF.

The rearrangement links TRBV2 to TRBJ1-1; D not certain. Germline CDR1 and CDR2: SNHLY and FYNNEI. V dropped 7 bases and J dropped 0 bases, with 12 bases sitting between them. CDR3 size: 14 residues. CDR3 amino acids: CASTQASMNTEAFF. The CDR3 DNA reads as TGTGCCAGCACCCAAGCCTCCATGAACACTGAAGCTTTCTTT.

This chain uses TRBV5-1 with TRBJ1-6; 8 nucleotides match TRBD1. V gave up 1 base and J gave up 2 bases; unmatched junction bases: 2. The CDR3 is 16 residues long. Germline V gene sequence: CDR1 SGHRS, CDR2 YFSETQ. The CDR3 loop is CASSLTGGTYNSPLHF. In DNA form, the CDR3 reads TGCGCCAGCAGCTTGACAGGGGGTACCTATAATTCACCCCTCCACTTT.

The chain links TRBV14 to TRBJ2-1; no reliable D call. This CDR3 region has 14 residues. Trimming stripped 4 bases from V and 10 bases from J, with 17 bases between. Per germline, CDR1 SGHDN and CDR2 FVKESK. CDR3 sequence (DNA): TGTGCCAGCAGCCCCTCCGCTCTACAAGGAGAGCAGTTCTTC. Protein: CASSPSALQGEQFF.

The chain recombines TRBV7-9 with TRBJ2-6, with D uncertain. V shed 5 bases and J shed 1 base, with 6 bases lying between them. Per the germline V gene, CDR1 is SEHNR and CDR2 is FQNEAQ (reference sequence). The CDR3 is 14 residues long. DNA for the CDR3: TGTGCCAGCAGCACCTGGTCTGGGGCCAACGTCCTGACTTTC. This translates into CASSTWSGANVLTF.

This clonotype was seen a few times. The chain's CDR3 is CASSVQNYGYTF. In nucleotides, the CDR3 is TGTGCCAGTAGTGTGCAGAACTATGGCTACACCTTC. The V and J genes are TRBV19 and TRBJ1-2; D is undetermined. The CDR3 is 12 amino acids. The ends were cut back, 5 bases at V and 2 bases at J, with 6 bases in the middle. Germline V gene lookup returns CDR1 LNHDA and CDR2 SQIVND (reference sequence).

The V gene is TRBV3-1, the J gene TRBJ2-2; D is undetermined. The V end lost 4 bases, the J end lost 1 base, and 10 bases lay between the germline ends. The CDR3 runs to 15 residues. Germline CDR1 reads LGHDT; CDR2 reads YNNKEL (reference sequence). DNA for the CDR3: TGTGCCAGCAGCCCTGGGTGGAGGAACACCGGGGAGCTGTTTTTT. This gives the protein CASSPGWRNTGELFF.

In this sample, this clonotype turned up once. The genes are TRBV3-1 and TRBJ2-5, with 11 nucleotides matching TRBD2. Germline V lookup: CDR1 LGHDT, CDR2 YNNKEL (reference sequence). The V gene end was trimmed by 5 bases and the J gene end by 2 bases; junction bases not matched to a gene: 13. This CDR3 is 18 amino acids long. The CDR3 sequence: CASSYRTPLAGAQETQYF. In nucleotides, the CDR3 is TGTGCCAGCAGCTACCGGACCCCACTAGCGGGGGCGCAAGAGACCCAGTACTTC.

The chain links TRBV10-3 to TRBJ2-1; 7 bases are shared with TRBD1. This CDR3 has 14 amino acids. Germline CDR1 reads ENHRY; CDR2 reads SYGVKD. V was clipped by 6 bases and J by 7 bases; unmatched bases: 9. The CDR3 DNA reads TGTGCCATCAGCACAGGGGCGGGTGAAAATGAGCAGTTCTTC. It is translated as CAISTGAGENEQFF.

This rearrangement joins TRBV3-1 to TRBJ1-6, with D perhaps TRBD1 (6 bases). Germline-derived CDR1 and CDR2 are LGHDT and YNNKEL (reference sequence). This CDR3 is built from 13 residues. Deletions cut 9 bases from V and 11 bases from J, with 17 bases between. CDR3 nucleotide sequence: TGTGCCAGTACACGGGGGGCAGTAGCACCCCTCCACTTT. Amino acid sequence: CASTRGAVAPLHF.

The gene calls are TRBV25-1 and TRBJ1-1; 7 bases line up with TRBD1. The ends lost 4 bases at V and 1 base at J; junction bases unmatched: 6. CDR3 size: 15 residues. Germline V gene sequence: CDR1 MGHDK, CDR2 SYGVNS. The CDR3 loop is CASSASTGKNTEAFF. In DNA, the CDR3 is TGTGCCAGCAGTGCCTCGACAGGGAAGAACACTGAAGCTTTCTTT.

This clonotype occurred once. The gene calls are TRBV18 and TRBJ2-3, with a weak D call TRBD2 (6 bases). The CDR3 totals 14 residues. Per the germline V gene, CDR1 is KGHSH and CDR2 is LQKENI. Trimming took 3 bases from V and 1 from J, leaving 8 bases between them. CDR3 residues: CASSPASGTDTQYF. DNA for the CDR3: TGTGCCAGCTCACCGGCTAGCGGCACAGATACGCAGTATTTT.

The V call is TRBV29-1, the J call TRBJ1-2; D unclear. V dropped 3 bases and J dropped 4 bases, with 9 bases sitting between them. CDR1 and CDR2 from the germline V gene are SQVTM and ANQGSEA. CDR3 length: 12 residues. In nucleotides, the CDR3 is TGCAGCGTTGAGGGGATGAGCTATGGCTACACCTTC. This translates into CSVEGMSYGYTF.